The 8 T cell receptor beta chains below were found in one sample sequenced in a study of CD8 T cells in ankylosing spondylitis. Points from the study as a whole: It appeared that ankylosing spondylitis blood was characterized by a TCR beta motif of several highly homologous variants.

Their cognate antigens are unknown. TCRdb redid the calling of the 5' RACE reads with MiXCR, one entry per CDR3 protein. The sample lists 300,000 to 400,000 distinct CDR3 sequences; approximately 20% were seen once. Sequencing input: blood, either unsorted or a sorted T cell fraction (not recorded which). All receptors come from a male donor with ankylosing spondylitis.

V usage is TRBV5-5 and J usage is TRBJ2-7; 8 bases match TRBD2. The germline gives CDR1 SGHKS, CDR2 YYEKEE (reference sequence). V shed 2 bases and J 5 bases; nucleotides not matched to a gene: 6. CDR3 length: 14 amino acids. CDR3 loop: CASSFAGGGNEQYF. CDR3 nucleotide sequence: TGTGCCAGCAGCTTCGCGGGGGGAGGAAACGAGCAGTACTTC.

This clonotype was observed a few times. The chain uses TRBV6-4 and TRBJ2-3, with D hard to call. Germline-derived CDR1 and CDR2 are MRHNA and SNTAGT. CDR3 length: 13 amino acids. Trimming stripped 2 bases from V and 5 bases from J, with 8 bases between. CDR3 nucleotide sequence: TGTGCCAGCAGTGACCAGCATTTAGATACGCAGTATTTT. It encodes CASSDQHLDTQYF.

This chain joins TRBV4-3 and TRBJ1-5; D is unclear. Germline CDR1 and CDR2: LGHNA and YSLEER. V lost 0 bases, J lost 7 bases, and 19 bases lay in between. The CDR3 has 17 amino acids. DNA for the CDR3: TGCGCCAGCAGCCAAGAATGGGCTGCCAACTCAAGGCAGCCCCAGCATTTT. It codes for CASSQEWAANSRQPQHF.

This sequence joins TRBV2 and TRBJ1-5; D not resolved. The germline gives CDR1 SNHLY, CDR2 FYNNEI. The CDR3 extends over 15 amino acids. V was cut by 0 bases and J by 9 bases, with 15 bases left in between. CDR3 loop: CASSEARPTVGPQHF. In DNA form, the CDR3 reads TGTGCCAGCAGTGAAGCTCGGCCTACGGTAGGGCCCCAGCATTTT.

V and J are TRBV11-2 and TRBJ2-7; tentatively, D is TRBD1 (5 bases). CDR1 and CDR2 from the germline V gene are SGHAT and FQNNGV. CDR3 length: 13 amino acids. V lost 5 bases to trimming and J lost 6 bases, with 14 bases between them. The CDR3 region is CASSRPAGIEQYF. The CDR3 DNA sequence: TGTGCCAGCAGCCGTCCGGCAGGGATCGAGCAGTACTTC. The whole variable domain, filled in from reference TRBV11-2 and TRBJ2-7, reads EAGVAQSPRYKIIEKRQSVAFWCNPISGHATLYWYQQILGQGPKLLIQFQNNGVVDDSQLPKDRFSAERLKGVDSTLKIQPAKLEDSAVYLCASSRPAGIEQYFGPGTRLTVT.

The chain carries TRBV7-2 and TRBJ2-7, with D unclear. This CDR3 comprises 12 residues. Trimming stripped 6 bases from V and 5 bases from J, with 11 bases between. CDR1 and CDR2 from the germline V gene are SGHTA and FQGNSA. In DNA form, the CDR3 reads TGTGCCAGCAGAATTAATCGCCACGAGCAGTACTTC. This codes for CASRINRHEQYF. The full variable domain, its missing parts supplied by reference TRBV7-2 and TRBJ2-7, is GAGVSQSPSNKVTEKGKDVELRCDPISGHTALYWYRQSLGQGLEFLIYFQGNSAPDKSGLPSDRFSAERTGGSVSTLTIQRTQQEDSAVYLCASRINRHEQYFGPGTRLTVT.

A few counts support this clonotype. CDR3 in DNA: TGCAGTGCACTCGGGCAGGTGCTGTATTCCCCCCGCCAGGCTTTCTTT. Its translation is CSALGQVLYSPRQAFF. The chain has TRBV20-1 and TRBJ1-1, with unresolved D. This CDR3 comprises 16 residues. V lost 6 bases and J lost 11, with 31 bases in between. Germline values: CDR1 DFQATT, CDR2 SNEGSKA (reference sequence).

The V and J genes are TRBV20-1 and TRBJ2-1, with 7 bases identical to TRBD1. CDR3 length: 15 amino acids. The J segment lost 0 bases and the V segment lost 3 bases, leaving 5 bases of the junction unmatched. Germline V gene data show CDR1 as DFQATT and CDR2 as SNEGSKA (reference sequence). The CDR3 DNA sequence: TGCAGTGCTAGGAGGACAGGCCGCTCCTACAATGAGCAGTTCTTC. Translating it yields CSARRTGRSYNEQFF.